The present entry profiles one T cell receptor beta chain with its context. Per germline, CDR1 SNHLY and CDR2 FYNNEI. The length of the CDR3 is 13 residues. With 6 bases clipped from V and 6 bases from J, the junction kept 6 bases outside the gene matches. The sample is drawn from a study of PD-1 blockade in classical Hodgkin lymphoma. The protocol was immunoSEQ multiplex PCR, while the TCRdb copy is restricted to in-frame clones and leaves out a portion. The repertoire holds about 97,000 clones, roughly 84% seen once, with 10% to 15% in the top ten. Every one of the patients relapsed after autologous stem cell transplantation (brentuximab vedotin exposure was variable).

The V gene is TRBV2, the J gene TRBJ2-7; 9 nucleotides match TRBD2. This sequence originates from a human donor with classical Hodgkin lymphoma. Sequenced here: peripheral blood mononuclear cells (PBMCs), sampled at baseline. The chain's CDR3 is CASSVAGDGEQYF. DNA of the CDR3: TGTGCCAGCAGCGTAGCGGGAGACGGCGAGCAGTACTTC.